Presented here are 19 T cell receptor beta chains from one specimen sequenced in a study of blood T cell repertoires in COVID-19. TCRdb's copy holds only in-frame clones and misses some; the assay was immunoSEQ multiplex PCR. The table lists around 200,000 clones, about 88% of them singletons. The specimen was PBMCs or T cells enriched from blood (not recorded which). The receptors stem from a woman in her thirties who had been exposed to COVID-19.

The CDR3: CAWIQADSTGELFF. For the CDR3, the DNA is TGTGCCTGGATCCAGGCTGACAGCACCGGGGAGCTGTTTTTT. The chain joins TRBV30 to TRBJ2-2, with D perhaps matching TRBD1 (5 bases). V was shortened by 4 bases and J by 4 bases, with 13 bases between the two germline ends. This CDR3 comprises 14 residues. CDR1 GTSNPN and CDR2 SVGIG come from the germline V gene (reference sequence).

This chain connects TRBV2 to TRBJ2-7; D uncertain. V lost 3 bases, J lost 2 bases, and 5 bases lay in between. Germline CDR1 and CDR2: SNHLY and FYNNEI. This CDR3 has 12 amino acids. Here the CDR3 DNA reads TGTGCCAGCAGTGAGGGCACCTACGAGCAGTACTTC. This gives the protein CASSEGTYEQYF.

This clone was recorded only once. This chain uses TRBV5-1 with TRBJ2-1, with 7 bases that match TRBD1. There are 15 residues in the CDR3. The ends lost 5 bases at V and 2 bases at J; junction bases unmatched: 7. CDR1 SGHRS and CDR2 YFSETQ come from the germline V gene. The CDR3, as DNA: TGCGCCAGCAGACAGGGGCCACAACCCTACAATGAGCAGTTCTTC. Translating it yields CASRQGPQPYNEQFF.

The rearrangement uses TRBV14 and TRBJ2-1, with 8 bases fitting TRBD1. The ends lost 5 bases at V and 7 bases at J; junction bases unmatched: 10. The germline V gene encodes CDR1 SGHDN and CDR2 FVKESK. The CDR3 covers 15 residues. In DNA form, the CDR3 reads TGTGCCAGCAGCGTATACAGGGGGACTGGGAATGAGCAGTTCTTC. This codes for CASSVYRGTGNEQFF.

V gene TRBV28 combines with J gene TRBJ1-5; D remains unclear. V was cut by 2 bases and J by 2 bases, with 10 bases left in between. Germline CDR1 MDHEN, CDR2 SYDVKM. CDR3 size: 15 residues. CDR3 in DNA: TGTGCCAGCAGTTTAAGGTCGAGGGGCAATCAGCCCCAGCATTTT. Translated: CASSLRSRGNQPQHF.

The chain has TRBV13 and TRBJ2-2, with D maybe TRBD1 (5 bases). Germline CDR1 PRHDT, CDR2 FYEKMQ (reference sequence). This CDR3 is built from 14 residues. Trimming pared 5 bases from V and 7 bases from J, leaving 14 bases between. CDR3 in amino acids: CASSGQGEGGELFF. CDR3 bases: TGTGCCAGCAGCGGCCAAGGGGAAGGCGGGGAGCTGTTTTTT.

The chain carries TRBV5-6 and TRBJ2-7; TRBD1 matches at 8 bases. V shed 4 bases, J shed 3 bases, and the junction held 9 bases outside the gene matches. This CDR3 region has 15 residues. Per germline, CDR1 SGHDT and CDR2 YYEEEE. CDR3 nucleotide sequence: TGTGCCAGCAGCACGGACAGGGAAACGGGCTACGAGCAGTACTTC. This encodes CASSTDRETGYEQYF.

The chain recombines TRBV19 with TRBJ2-3; 8 nucleotides agree with TRBD2. From germline, CDR1 is LNHDA and CDR2 SQIVND (reference sequence). V dropped 4 bases and J dropped 5; count of bases not matched to a gene: 8. This CDR3 is built from 15 residues. CDR3 bases: TGTGCCAGTAGTAACCGGGGGGGCGGGGAAGATACGCAGTATTTT. This sequence encodes CASSNRGGGEDTQYF.

The chain employs TRBV2 and TRBJ1-6; TRBD1 matches 7 bases. V dropped 8 bases and J dropped 8; count of bases not matched to a gene: 6. Germline V gene sequence: CDR1 SNHLY, CDR2 FYNNEI. The CDR3 has 13 residues. The CDR3 region has the DNA TGTGCCAGCGGGGGACAGAAGGATTCACCCCTCCACTTT. It is translated as CASGGQKDSPLHF.

This sequence joins TRBV9 and TRBJ2-1; 12 positions agree with TRBD2. The CDR3 totals 16 residues. The germline CDR1 and CDR2 sequences are SGDLS and YYNGEE. The trim removed 4 bases at V and 3 bases at J, leaving 5 bases unmatched. The CDR3, as DNA: TGTGCCAGCAGCCTCCGGACTAGCGGGGACTACAATGAGCAGTTCTTC. Amino acid sequence: CASSLRTSGDYNEQFF.

The CDR3 loop reads CASSRGAYEQYF. The CDR3, as DNA: TGTGCCAGCAGCCGGGGGGCCTACGAGCAGTACTTC. This chain uses TRBV11-2 with TRBJ2-7; TRBD2 matches at 7 bases. This CDR3 has 12 amino acids. The germline gives CDR1 SGHAT, CDR2 FQNNGV. With V trimmed by 5 bases and J by 2 bases, 0 bases remained unmatched.

In this sample, this clone turned up a few times. The chain has TRBV5-1 and TRBJ1-5; D remains ambiguous. Germline CDR1 is SGHRS and CDR2 is YFSETQ. This CDR3 contains 14 residues. V gave up 5 bases and J gave up 6 bases, with 15 bases separating them. The CDR3 DNA sequence: TGCGCCAGCAGGGCCGTGGCGGGAAGTCAGCCCCAGCATTTT. Translated: CASRAVAGSQPQHF.

The V gene is TRBV19, the J gene TRBJ2-7; D might be TRBD1 (5 bases). Between the trimmed V and J ends, which lost 3 bases and 0 bases, there was a span of 9 bases. Germline lookup yields CDR1 LNHDA and CDR2 SQIVND (reference sequence). CDR3 length: 14 amino acids. Here the CDR3 DNA reads TGTGCCAGTAGTATTGGGGCAGTCTCCTACGAGCAGTACTTC. This sequence encodes CASSIGAVSYEQYF.

The chain joins TRBV5-5 to TRBJ1-5; D uncertain. CDR3 length equals 16 residues. Trimming removed 3 bases at V and 7 bases at J, with 20 bases between. Germline CDR1 is SGHKS and CDR2 is YYEKEE (reference sequence). CDR3 protein: CASSSGSRVAGQPQHF. The CDR3 DNA reads TGTGCCAGCAGCTCTGGGAGTCGGGTGGCCGGCCAGCCCCAGCATTTT.

The genes are TRBV19 and TRBJ2-7; a weak D match, TRBD1 (6 bases). The CDR3 loop spans 13 amino acids. Looked up from germline, CDR1 is LNHDA and CDR2 is SQIVND (reference sequence). V lost 5 bases, J lost 0 bases, and 8 bases lay in between. The CDR3 loop is CASSRTASYEQYF. As DNA, the CDR3 is TGTGCCAGTAGTCGGACAGCCTCCTACGAGCAGTACTTC.

This clone was observed a handful of times. V gene TRBV19 combines with J gene TRBJ1-2; no clear D. The CDR3 runs to 14 residues. The V gene lost 9 bases and the J gene lost 4 bases, with 18 bases spanning the gap. The germline gives CDR1 LNHDA, CDR2 SQIVND (reference sequence). CDR3 in amino acids: CASRTLTSRYGYTF. The CDR3 bases are TGTGCCAGCAGGACTCTTACCTCCCGCTATGGCTACACCTTC.

The gene calls are TRBV10-2 and TRBJ1-1; 7 bases map to TRBD1. This CDR3 region has 15 residues. Germline V gene sequence: CDR1 WSHSY, CDR2 SAAADI. The V gene end was trimmed by 7 bases and the J gene end by 2 bases; junction bases not matched to a gene: 10. CDR3 sequence reads: CASINTGAKNTEAFF. CDR3 bases: TGCGCCAGCATCAATACAGGGGCGAAAAACACTGAAGCTTTCTTT.

V and J are TRBV2 and TRBJ1-6; D gene ambiguous. The length of the CDR3 is 11 residues. CDR1 is SNHLY, CDR2 FYNNEI, per germline. Trimming cost V 5 bases and J 13 bases, with 9 bases left between them. Written as DNA, the CDR3 is TGTGCCAGCAGTTCGGAGGTCCCCCTCCACTTT. Protein product: CASSSEVPLHF.

The chain recombines TRBV28 with TRBJ1-2, with D maybe TRBD1 (5 bases). This CDR3 has 13 residues. From germline, CDR1 is MDHEN and CDR2 SYDVKM. V dropped 3 bases and J dropped 4 bases, with 9 bases sitting between them. The CDR3 bases are TGTGCCAGCAGTTTCTGGGGGGGCTATGGCTACACCTTC. Translating gives CASSFWGGYGYTF.